Below are 28 T cell receptor beta chains sequenced from a single sample in a study of blood T cell repertoires in COVID-19. Assay used: immunoSEQ multiplex PCR; TCRdb lists only in-frame clones, some missing. Here the sample spans roughly 180,000 clones, 87% being singletons. The sample taken for sequencing was PBMCs or T cells enriched from blood (not recorded which). The receptors shown here come from a woman in her twenties or thirties who had recovered from COVID-19.

The chain is built from TRBV18 and TRBJ2-1; 14 bases are a match to TRBD2. The length of the CDR3 is 16 residues. After removal of 4 bases from V and 6 bases from J, the junction contained 5 bases not matched to a gene. Germline V gives CDR1 KGHSH, CDR2 LQKENI. The CDR3 nucleotides are TGTGCCAGCTCACTCACCGGGACTAGCGGGAGCAATGAGCAGTTCTTC. Its translation: CASSLTGTSGSNEQFF.

This clone was observed a single time. V is TRBV13 and J is TRBJ2-7, with 7 bases matching TRBD1. V lost 7 bases, J lost 4 bases, and 10 bases stayed unmatched. This CDR3 is built from 14 residues. In germline, CDR1 is PRHDT, CDR2 FYEKMQ (reference sequence). Here the CDR3 reads CASNSRQGAYEQYF. CDR3 nucleotides: TGTGCCAGCAACTCTCGACAGGGTGCGTACGAGCAGTACTTC.

The V call is TRBV29-1, the J call TRBJ2-1, with 8 bases lining up with TRBD1. Germline V gene sequence: CDR1 SQVTM, CDR2 ANQGSEA. The CDR3 contains 15 residues. V lost 2 bases to trimming and J lost 6 bases; unmatched junction nucleotides: 9. The CDR3 loop reads CSVESPRTGSNEQFF. The CDR3 region has the DNA TGCAGCGTTGAAAGTCCCCGGACAGGGAGCAATGAGCAGTTCTTC.

This chain joins TRBV5-4 and TRBJ2-3; no firm D call. The germline V gene encodes CDR1 SGHNT and CDR2 YYREEE (reference sequence). This CDR3 region has 13 residues. V gave up 3 bases and J gave up 6 bases, with 11 bases separating them. For the CDR3, the DNA is TGTGCCAGCAGCTCTCGTCTCCCGGATACGCAGTATTTT. This sequence encodes CASSSRLPDTQYF.

The rearrangement uses TRBV2 and TRBJ1-2; D is unresolved. Between the trimmed V and J ends, which lost 6 bases and 3 bases, there was a span of 11 bases. CDR1 SNHLY and CDR2 FYNNEI come from the germline V gene. The CDR3 sequence is 13 residues long. CDR3 in amino acids: CASSGRGDYGYTF. In nucleotides, the CDR3 is TGTGCCAGCAGCGGGCGGGGAGACTATGGCTACACCTTC.

The chain links TRBV4-1 to TRBJ2-3; 13 nucleotides match TRBD2. Germline V gives CDR1 MGHRA, CDR2 YSYEKL. V lost 1 base and J lost 5; bases outside the gene matches: 9. The CDR3 has 18 amino acids. The chain's CDR3 is CASSQVDWGLAGLDTQYF. The DNA for the CDR3 is TGCGCCAGCAGCCAAGTTGACTGGGGACTAGCGGGATTAGATACGCAGTATTTT.

The CDR3, as DNA: TGTGCCAGCAGCCCGGGGGGGACAACTAATGAAAAACTGTTTTTT. Translated, it gives CASSPGGTTNEKLFF. The chain carries TRBV7-9 and TRBJ1-4, with a possible D match to TRBD1 (5 bases). The CDR3 has 15 residues. Germline CDR1 and CDR2: SEHNR and FQNEAQ (reference sequence). V lost 5 bases to trimming and J lost 0 bases, with 10 bases between them.

The J gene is TRBJ1-5, the V gene TRBV9; 7 bases fit TRBD1. In germline, CDR1 is SGDLS, CDR2 YYNGEE. Unmatched junction bases numbered 5, after V lost 0 bases and J lost 5 bases. This CDR3 has 15 residues. CDR3 DNA: TGTGCCAGCAGCGTAGGTGACAGGGTCGATCAGCCCCAGCATTTT. Its translation: CASSVGDRVDQPQHF.

J is TRBJ1-1 and V is TRBV29-1, with D tentatively TRBD1 (6 bases). V was clipped by 2 bases and J by 0 bases, with 10 bases between them. CDR1 and CDR2 from the germline V gene are SQVTM and ANQGSEA. The CDR3 loop spans 14 amino acids. The CDR3 sequence is CSVEKRDMNTEAFF. The CDR3 DNA is TGCAGCGTTGAAAAGAGGGACATGAACACTGAAGCTTTCTTT.

This chain links TRBV4-2 with TRBJ2-1; TRBD1 aligns across 7 bases. The CDR3 runs to 16 residues. Trimming cost V 3 bases and J 0 bases; bases outside gene matches: 5. Germline CDR1 reads LGHNA; CDR2 reads YNFKEQ. CDR3 sequence reads: CASSQTGLSSYNEQFF. The CDR3 nucleotides read TGTGCCAGCAGCCAGACAGGGCTTTCCTCCTACAATGAGCAGTTCTTC.

The V gene is TRBV9, the J gene TRBJ1-5; D gene uncertain. Looked up from germline, CDR1 is SGDLS and CDR2 is YYNGEE. The V and J ends lost 4 bases and 4 bases respectively, with 12 bases between them. The CDR3 runs 14 residues. The chain's CDR3 is CASSPRGGNQPQHF. In DNA, the CDR3 is TGTGCCAGCAGCCCCCGGGGAGGAAATCAGCCCCAGCATTTT.

V and J are TRBV10-3 and TRBJ1-2, with 7 bases aligning to TRBD1. J lost 8 bases, V lost 7 bases, and 10 bases had no gene match. This CDR3 has 13 residues. Germline V gene lookup returns CDR1 ENHRY and CDR2 SYGVKD. CDR3 sequence reads: CAIKGAGSGGYTF. Written as DNA, the CDR3 is TGTGCCATCAAGGGGGCAGGCTCAGGGGGCTACACCTTC.

This chain connects TRBV5-1 to TRBJ2-7; TRBD2 is a possible D gene (6 bases). The CDR3 sequence is 15 residues long. Trimming left V 4 bases short and J 2 bases short, with 16 bases between. CDR1 is SGHRS and CDR2 is YFSETQ in the germline V gene. The CDR3, as DNA: TGCGCCAGCAGCGCTGACCCGGGCGGGGCCTACGAGCAGTACTTC. It translates to CASSADPGGAYEQYF.

V and J are TRBV7-8 and TRBJ2-2; 10 bases align to TRBD2. V shed 4 bases and J 3 bases; nucleotides not matched to a gene: 5. CDR1 is SGHVS and CDR2 is FQNEAQ in the germline V gene. The CDR3 sequence is 16 residues long. The CDR3 nucleotides are TGTGCCAGCAGCTCTACTAGCGGGACTGACACCGGGGAGCTGTTTTTT. Its protein is CASSSTSGTDTGELFF.

V usage is TRBV2 and J usage is TRBJ1-5; no clear D. Germline V gene lookup returns CDR1 SNHLY and CDR2 FYNNEI. The CDR3 totals 13 residues. V was trimmed by 3 bases and J by 4 bases, leaving 7 bases between them. CDR3 amino acids: CASSDSGNQPQHF. The CDR3 DNA sequence: TGTGCCAGCAGTGACTCGGGGAATCAGCCCCAGCATTTT. The full variable domain, in which reference TRBV2 and TRBJ1-5 provide the parts outside the CDR3, is EPEVTQTPSHQVTQMGQEVILRCVPISNHLYFYWYRQILGQKVEFLVSFYNNEISEKSEIFDDQFSVERPDGSNFTLKIRSTKLEDSAMYFCASSDSGNQPQHFGDGTRLSIL.

The rearrangement links TRBV11-3 to TRBJ2-1; TRBD2 matches at 11 bases. The CDR3 consists of 19 residues. Germline trimming cut 5 bases from V and 6 bases from J; bases unmatched to any gene: 18. In germline, CDR1 is SGHNT, CDR2 YENEEA. This chain's CDR3 is CASSPGLAEWGRGGNEQFF. The CDR3 nucleotides are TGTGCCAGCAGCCCGGGACTAGCGGAGTGGGGGCGGGGCGGCAATGAGCAGTTCTTC.

The chain is built from TRBV7-2 and TRBJ2-7; unclear D gene. Deletions cut 3 bases from V and 3 bases from J, with 3 bases between. The CDR3 is made up of 11 amino acids. The germline CDR1 and CDR2 sequences are SGHTA and FQGNSA. The CDR3 region is CTSSFIYEQYF. The CDR3 region has the DNA TGTACCAGCAGCTTTATCTACGAGCAGTACTTC.

V gene TRBV7-3 combines with J gene TRBJ2-1, with 9 bases fitting TRBD1. Unmatched junction bases numbered 8, after V lost 5 bases and J lost 15 bases. CDR1 and CDR2 from the germline V gene are SGHTA and FQGTGA. This CDR3 spans 12 amino acids. CDR3 in DNA: TGTGCCAGCAGCCGAACAGGGGGCGATCTGTTCTTC. This codes for CASSRTGGDLFF.

The chain carries TRBV18 and TRBJ2-2; D is perhaps TRBD2 (6 bases). The germline gives CDR1 KGHSH, CDR2 LQKENI. Trimming pared 5 bases from V and 0 bases from J, leaving 10 bases between. CDR3 length equals 15 residues. The CDR3 protein is CASSGVAANTGELFF. CDR3 coding DNA: TGTGCCAGCTCAGGGGTAGCGGCGAACACCGGGGAGCTGTTTTTT.

This clone occurred once. The chain recombines TRBV7-2 with TRBJ1-2; 7 positions match TRBD1. The CDR3 runs 15 residues. CDR1 and CDR2 (germline): SGHTA, FQGNSA. After removal of 3 bases from V and 4 bases from J, the junction contained 8 bases not matched to a gene. The CDR3 region has the DNA TGTGCCAGCAGCTTCCTCCCGGCAGGGGGCTATGGCTACACCTTC. It yields the protein CASSFLPAGGYGYTF. Variable domain in full (rest from reference TRBV7-2 and TRBJ1-2): GAGVSQSPSNKVTEKGKDVELRCDPISGHTALYWYRQSLGQGLEFLIYFQGNSAPDKSGLPSDRFSAERTGGSVSTLTIQRTQQEDSAVYLCASSFLPAGGYGYTFGSGTRLTVV.

This clone was seen only once. V usage is TRBV3-1 (or the pseudogene TRBV3-2) and J usage is TRBJ1-2, with 10 bases matching TRBD1. The V gene's germline CDR1 is LGHDT and CDR2 YNNKEL (reference sequence). This CDR3 is built from 17 residues. Trimming cost V 4 bases and J 2 bases; bases outside gene matches: 10. CDR3 bases: TGTGCCAGCAGCCTGTCAGACAGGGGGCACAGGAACTATGGCTACACCTTC. It is translated as CASSLSDRGHRNYGYTF.

The chain links TRBV2 to TRBJ1-4, with no clear D. In germline, CDR1 is SNHLY, CDR2 FYNNEI. The CDR3 contains 17 residues. V was trimmed by 1 base and J by 4 bases, leaving 16 bases between them. CDR3 coding DNA: TGTGCCAGCAGTGAAGTCGGTAGTGGTCGAGGTAATGAAAAACTGTTTTTT. This translates into CASSEVGSGRGNEKLFF.

CDR3: CASSYADEAFF. The CDR3 DNA sequence: TGTGCCAGCAGTTACGCGGATGAAGCTTTCTTT. The chain employs TRBV6-2 or TRBV6-3 and TRBJ1-1; D not certain. Trimming shortened V by 2 bases and J by 7 bases, and 5 bases separated the two germline ends. The length of the CDR3 is 11 residues. Germline CDR1 and CDR2: MNHEY and SVGEGT.

The chain joins TRBV4-1 to TRBJ1-2; TRBD1 might be the D (6 bases). The germline V gene encodes CDR1 MGHRA and CDR2 YSYEKL. V lost 4 bases to trimming and J lost 4 bases, with 10 bases between them. CDR3 length equals 13 residues. The CDR3 protein is CASSPATGYGYTF. For the CDR3, the DNA is TGCGCCAGCAGCCCCGCGACAGGCTATGGCTACACCTTC.

The chain recombines TRBV4-1 with TRBJ2-4; no clear D gene. V was shortened by 4 bases and J by 4 bases, with 14 bases between the two germline ends. Germline CDR1 and CDR2: MGHRA and YSYEKL. CDR3 size: 15 residues. DNA of the CDR3: TGCGCCAGCAGCCGCACTTTGGAGCAGAAAAACATTCAGTACTTC. Protein product: CASSRTLEQKNIQYF.

V and J are TRBV7-3 and TRBJ2-3; 11 positions agree with TRBD2. The ends lost 4 bases at V and 6 bases at J; junction bases unmatched: 6. Germline V CDR1 and CDR2: SGHTA, FQGTGA. The CDR3 contains 15 residues. The CDR3 nucleotides read TGTGCCAGCAGCTCCTCTAGCGGGAGGTTTGATACGCAGTATTTT. Encoded protein: CASSSSSGRFDTQYF.

The chain joins TRBV28 to TRBJ1-3; TRBD1 matches at 9 bases. V was pared by 2 bases and J by 8 bases, with 7 bases of the junction left unmatched. CDR3 length: 15 residues. CDR1 is MDHEN and CDR2 is SYDVKM in the germline V gene. The CDR3 region is CASSLRTGVRDTIYF. The CDR3, as DNA: TGTGCCAGCAGTTTACGGACAGGGGTTCGAGACACCATATATTTT.

This chain joins TRBV7-8 and TRBJ1-3; maybe TRBD1 (5 bases). The CDR3 is 17 amino acids. Germline CDR1 and CDR2: SGHVS and FQNEAQ. Trimming shortened V by 5 bases and J by 0 bases, and 17 bases separated the two germline ends. In nucleotides, the CDR3 is TGTGCCAGCAGCCCCCGAGGGACTTTCAGCTCTGGAAACACCATATATTTT. This codes for CASSPRGTFSSGNTIYF.